The T cell receptor (beta chain) described here comes from a study of cytomegalovirus exposure and HLA in healthy donors. The assay was immunoSEQ multiplex PCR, and TCRdb's table has in-frame clones only and misses some. The data contain about 360,000 clones, more than 80% of them singletons. Sequencing used PBMCs. The TCR sequence derives from a woman under 30 in good health and CMV-seronegative.

The CDR3 DNA is TGTGCCAGCAGCCCGCACAGACAGGGGACTGAGCAGTTCTTC. This gives the protein CASSPHRQGTEQFF. V is TRBV7-3 and J is TRBJ2-1; 8 bases are shared with TRBD1. This CDR3 is 14 amino acids long. After removal of 5 bases from V and 9 bases from J, the junction contained 9 bases not matched to a gene. Germline V gene sequence: CDR1 SGHTA, CDR2 FQGTGA. The whole variable domain, remainder taken from reference TRBV7-3 and TRBJ2-1, is GAGVSQTPSNKVTEKGKYVELRCDPISGHTALYWYRQSLGQGPEFLIYFQGTGAADDSGLPNDRFFAVRPEGSVSTLKIQRTERGDSAVYLCASSPHRQGTEQFFGPGTRLTVL.